The clone carrying this T cell receptor beta chain was detected only once. CDR3 length: 15 amino acids. Per the germline V gene, CDR1 is MNHEY and CDR2 is SMNVEV (reference sequence). Trimming stripped 8 bases from V and 0 bases from J, with 14 bases between. This record belongs to a study of blood T cell repertoires in COVID-19. About the research overall: Sources were T cells, B-cell-depleted T cells, or PBMCs; the material itself was cDNA or gDNA.

The repertoire was sequenced with immunoSEQ multiplex PCR; TCRdb's copy has only in-frame clones and lacks some. The table includes about 97,000 clones, 80% to 90% detected once. Sequencing was carried out using peripheral blood. The J gene is TRBJ2-4, the V gene TRBV27; D is ambiguous. This receptor was obtained from a man in his forties or fifties with COVID-19, enrolled during active disease. The CDR3 spells CASSQASLAKNIQYF. The CDR3 nucleotides are TGTGCCAGCTCCCAGGCATCGCTAGCCAAAAACATTCAGTACTTC.